This T cell receptor (beta chain) was found in a study of persistence of HIV-infected CD4 T cells. Whole-study context: Donors had been on suppressive ART for a median of 8 years. Study results and limitations: TCRbeta richness was lower in CMV- and Gag-responding cells than in anti-CD3/anti-CD28-responding cells.

The CDR3 runs to 16 residues. Germline V gene lookup returns CDR1 SQVTM and CDR2 ANQGSEA. The ends lost 3 bases at V and 1 base at J; junction bases unmatched: 5. Anti-CD3/anti-CD28 beads served as a nonspecific positive control stimulus. Responding CD4+ T cells were sorted by upregulation of both CD40 ligand and CD69. Undetectable plasma HIV-1 RNA below 50 copies/mL lasted at least 4 years. This was the immunoSEQ version 4 assay in survey mode. The protocol was immunoSEQ multiplex PCR, while the TCRdb copy is restricted to in-frame clones and leaves out a portion. The table lists around 47,000 clones, roughly nine tenths of them singletons. As to this clone: Its antigen is not identified.

The sequence derives from an adult man with HIV who was CMV-seropositive. The chain is built from TRBV29-1 and TRBJ2-3; 12 bases align to TRBD1. The material sequenced was CD4+ T cells sorted from PBMCs after approximately 19-hour stimulation, taken from a patient who received antiretroviral therapy. CDR3 in amino acids: CSVDGTGGRGTDTQYF. The CDR3 DNA reads as TGCAGCGTTGACGGGACAGGGGGCCGGGGCACAGATACGCAGTATTTT.